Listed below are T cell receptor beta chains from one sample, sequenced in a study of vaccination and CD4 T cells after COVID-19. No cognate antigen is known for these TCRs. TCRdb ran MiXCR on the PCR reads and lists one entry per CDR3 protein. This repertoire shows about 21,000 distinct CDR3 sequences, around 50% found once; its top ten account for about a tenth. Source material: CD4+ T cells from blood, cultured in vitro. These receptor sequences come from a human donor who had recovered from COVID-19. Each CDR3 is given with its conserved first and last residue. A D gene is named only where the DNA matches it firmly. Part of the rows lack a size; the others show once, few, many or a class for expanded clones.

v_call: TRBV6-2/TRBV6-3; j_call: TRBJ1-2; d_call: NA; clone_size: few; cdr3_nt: TGTGCCAGCAGTTATAAGGGCTCAGCAACCTATGGCTACACCTTC; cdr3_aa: CASSYKGSATYGYTF
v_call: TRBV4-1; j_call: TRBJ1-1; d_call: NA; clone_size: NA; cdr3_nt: TGCGCCAGCAAAGGAGCCTATCGGGGGCGAGGCACTGAAGCTTTCTTT; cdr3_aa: CASKGAYRGRGTEAFF
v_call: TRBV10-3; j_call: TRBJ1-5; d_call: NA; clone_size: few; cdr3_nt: TGTGCCATCAGTGAGAGGGGGGATCAGCCCCAGCATTTT; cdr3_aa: CAISERGDQPQHF
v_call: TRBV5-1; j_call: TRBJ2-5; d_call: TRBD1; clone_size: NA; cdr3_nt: TGCGCCAGCAGCCCGGGACAGGGGGCCAGGATGGAGACCCAGTACTTC; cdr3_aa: CASSPGQGARMETQYF
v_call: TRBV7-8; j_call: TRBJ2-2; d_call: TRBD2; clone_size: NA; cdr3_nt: TGTGCCAGCAGCTCGGGGCGGGGGGGCCTGAGCGCGAACACCGGGGAGCTGTTTTTT; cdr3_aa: CASSSGRGGLSANTGELFF
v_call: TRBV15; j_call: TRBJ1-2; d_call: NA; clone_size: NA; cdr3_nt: TGTGCCACCAGCAGAGGCATGGGAGTGGAGTATGGCTACACCTTC; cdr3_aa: CATSRGMGVEYGYTF
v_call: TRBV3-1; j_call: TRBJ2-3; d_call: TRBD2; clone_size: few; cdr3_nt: TGTGCCAGCAGCTCCCTTGGCTTACGGGAGGGCGCAGATACGCAGTATTTT; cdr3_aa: CASSSLGLREGADTQYF
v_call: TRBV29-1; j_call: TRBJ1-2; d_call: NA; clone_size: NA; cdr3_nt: TGCAGCGTTGAACCCCCACAGGGAGGTGGCTACACCTTC; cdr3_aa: CSVEPPQGGGYTF
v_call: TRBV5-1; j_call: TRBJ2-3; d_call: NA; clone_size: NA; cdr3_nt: TGCGCCAGCAGCTTGGAGGCAGATACGCAGTATTTT; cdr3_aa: CASSLEADTQYF
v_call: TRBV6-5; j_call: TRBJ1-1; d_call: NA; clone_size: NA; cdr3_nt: TGTGCCAGCAGTTACAGGGGCGGAGGTACTGAAGCTTTCTTT; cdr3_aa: CASSYRGGGTEAFF
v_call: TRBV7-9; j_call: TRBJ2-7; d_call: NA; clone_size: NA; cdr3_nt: TGTGCCAGCAGCCCACCCGGGATGATCCACGAGCAGTACTTC; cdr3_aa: CASSPPGMIHEQYF
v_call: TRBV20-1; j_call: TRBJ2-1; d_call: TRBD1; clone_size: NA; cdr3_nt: TGCAGTGCTAGACGACAGGGGGCTAACAATGAGCAGTTCTTC; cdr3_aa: CSARRQGANNEQFF
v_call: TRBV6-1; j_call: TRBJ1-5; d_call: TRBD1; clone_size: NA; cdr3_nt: TGTGCCAGCAGTCCTACAGGGGGCTCCAATCAGCCCCAGCATTTT; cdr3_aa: CASSPTGGSNQPQHF
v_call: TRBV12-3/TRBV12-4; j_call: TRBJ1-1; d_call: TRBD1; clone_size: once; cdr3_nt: TGTGCCAGCAGTCTACAGGGGGGGGGGACTGAAGCTTTCTTT; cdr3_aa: CASSLQGGGTEAFF
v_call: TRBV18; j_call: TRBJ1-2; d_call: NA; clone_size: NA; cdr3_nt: TGTGCCAGCTCACAAGGGGGGACTAACTATGGCTACACCTTC; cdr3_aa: CASSQGGTNYGYTF
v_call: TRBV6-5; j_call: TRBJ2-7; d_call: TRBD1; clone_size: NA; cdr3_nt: TGTGCCAGCAGTCTACTCGGGACAGGGGTAGGCTACGAGCAGTACTTC; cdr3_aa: CASSLLGTGVGYEQYF
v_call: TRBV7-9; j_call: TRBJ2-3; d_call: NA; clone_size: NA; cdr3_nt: TGTGCCAGCAGCTCCACTACGGGACTCGGCACAGATACGCAGTATTTT; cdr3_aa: CASSSTTGLGTDTQYF
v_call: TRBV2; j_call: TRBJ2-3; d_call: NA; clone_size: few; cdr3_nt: TGTGCCAGCAGTGCAGATACGCAGTATTTT; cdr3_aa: CASSADTQYF
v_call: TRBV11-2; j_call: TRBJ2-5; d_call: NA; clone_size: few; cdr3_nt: TGTGCCAGCAGCTTAGTGGGGTGGGAGACCCAGTACTTC; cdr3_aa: CASSLVGWETQYF
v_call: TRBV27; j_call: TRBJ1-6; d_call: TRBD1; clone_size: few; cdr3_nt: TGTGCCAGCAGTCTAAATTCGGGACAGGGGGCGCCTAATTCACCCCTCCACTTT; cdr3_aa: CASSLNSGQGAPNSPLHF
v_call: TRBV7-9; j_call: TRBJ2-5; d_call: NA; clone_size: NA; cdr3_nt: TGTGCCAGCAGCTCGACAGTGCAAGAGACCCAGTACTTC; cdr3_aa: CASSSTVQETQYF
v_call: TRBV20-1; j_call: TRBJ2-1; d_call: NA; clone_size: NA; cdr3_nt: TGCAGTGCTAGAGGTCCGTACAATGAGCAGTTCTTC; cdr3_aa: CSARGPYNEQFF
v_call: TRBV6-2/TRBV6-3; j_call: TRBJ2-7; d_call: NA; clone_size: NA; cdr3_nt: TGTGCCAGCAGTTACTCCCCGGGACACCTTTGGTACGAGCAGTACTTC; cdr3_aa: CASSYSPGHLWYEQYF
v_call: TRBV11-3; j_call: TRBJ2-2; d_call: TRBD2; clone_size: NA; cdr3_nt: TGTGCCAGCAGCTCGCGACTAGCGGGAGGACCGGGGAGTCCCGGGGAGCTGTTTTTT; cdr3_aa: CASSSRLAGGPGSPGELFF
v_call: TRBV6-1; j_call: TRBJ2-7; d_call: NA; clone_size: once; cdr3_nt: TGTGCCAGCAGTGAAACGGCAGTGGGGGGAGTGCAGTACTTC; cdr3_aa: CASSETAVGGVQYF
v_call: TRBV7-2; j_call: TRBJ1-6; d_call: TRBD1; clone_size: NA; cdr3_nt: TGTGCCAGCAGCTTCGGGGTCCAGGGGGTGTCCTCCTATAATTCACCCCTCCACTTT; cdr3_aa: CASSFGVQGVSSYNSPLHF
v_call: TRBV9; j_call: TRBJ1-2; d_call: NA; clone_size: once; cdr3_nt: TGTGCCAGCAGCGCACCGGGATACGCGGGCTACACCTTC; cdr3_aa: CASSAPGYAGYTF
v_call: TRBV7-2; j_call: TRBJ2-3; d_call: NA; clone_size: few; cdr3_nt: TGTGCCAGCAGCTTAAGGGCCGGAGGGGCCGCAGATACGCAGTATTTT; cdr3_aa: CASSLRAGGAADTQYF
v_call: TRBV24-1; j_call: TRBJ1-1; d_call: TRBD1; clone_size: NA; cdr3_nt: TGTGCCACCAGTGATTTTGGACAGGGGGAATGGTCATCAGTAAAGGCTGAAGCTTTCTTT; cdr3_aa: CATSDFGQGEWSSVKAEAFF
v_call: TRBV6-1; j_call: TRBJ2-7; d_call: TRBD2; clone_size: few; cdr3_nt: TGTGCCAGCAGGAATGGACTAGCCTACGAGCAGTACTTC; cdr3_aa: CASRNGLAYEQYF
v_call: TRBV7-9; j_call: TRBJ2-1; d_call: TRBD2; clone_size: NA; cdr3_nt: TGTGCCAGCAGTTACTCGGCTAGCGGGAGTGACAGTGAGCAGTTCTTC; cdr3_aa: CASSYSASGSDSEQFF
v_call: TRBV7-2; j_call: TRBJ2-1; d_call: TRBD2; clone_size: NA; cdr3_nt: TGTGCCAGCAGCACGGGACTAGCGGGAGACAATGAGCAGTTCTTC; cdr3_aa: CASSTGLAGDNEQFF
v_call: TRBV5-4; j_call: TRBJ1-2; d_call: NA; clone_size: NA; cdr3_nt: TGTGCCGGCAGCTTGCCAGGGGAGGGCGGCTACACCTTC; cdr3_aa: CAGSLPGEGGYTF
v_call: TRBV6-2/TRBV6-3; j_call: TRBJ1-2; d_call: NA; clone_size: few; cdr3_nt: TGTGCCAGCAAAAGGGAGCGCGGCTACACCTTC; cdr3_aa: CASKRERGYTF
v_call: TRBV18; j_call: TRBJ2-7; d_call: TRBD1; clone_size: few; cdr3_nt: TGTGCCAGCTCCGGGACAGGGGCGGGTGATGGGCAGTACTTC; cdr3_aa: CASSGTGAGDGQYF
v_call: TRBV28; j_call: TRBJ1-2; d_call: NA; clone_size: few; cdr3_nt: TGTGCCAGCAGTCCCCCCAACAGGGTTGGCTATGGCTACACCTTC; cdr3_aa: CASSPPNRVGYGYTF
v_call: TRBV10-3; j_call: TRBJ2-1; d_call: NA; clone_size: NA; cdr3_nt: TGTGCCATCAGATTACAACTGTCCTACAATGAGCAGTTCTTC; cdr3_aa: CAIRLQLSYNEQFF
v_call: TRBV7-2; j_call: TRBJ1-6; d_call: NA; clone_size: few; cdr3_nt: TGTGCCAGCAGCCAGCAGTGGCTTGGGGCCTATAATTCACCCCTCCACTTT; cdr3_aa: CASSQQWLGAYNSPLHF
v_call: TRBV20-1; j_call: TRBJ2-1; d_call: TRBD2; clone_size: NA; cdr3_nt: TGCAGTGCAGGGGGACTAGCGGTAGACAATGAGCAGTTCTTC; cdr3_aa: CSAGGLAVDNEQFF
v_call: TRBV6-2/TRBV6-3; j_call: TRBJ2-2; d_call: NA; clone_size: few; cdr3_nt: TGTGCCATCCTGCCGGGACACAACACCGGGGAGCTGTTTTTT; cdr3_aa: CAILPGHNTGELFF
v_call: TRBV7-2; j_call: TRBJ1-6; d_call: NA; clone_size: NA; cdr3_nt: TGTGCCAGCAGCTTCAGGGTATCGGATAATTCACCCCTCCACTTT; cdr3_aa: CASSFRVSDNSPLHF
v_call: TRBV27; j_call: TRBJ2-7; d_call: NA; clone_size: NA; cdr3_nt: TGTGCCAGCAGAGGAACATCCTACGAGCAGTACTTC; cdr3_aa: CASRGTSYEQYF
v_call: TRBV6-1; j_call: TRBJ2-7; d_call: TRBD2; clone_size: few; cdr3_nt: TGTGCCAGCAGCGGGGGACTAGCGGGAGCAGATTACGAGCAGTACTTC; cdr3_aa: CASSGGLAGADYEQYF
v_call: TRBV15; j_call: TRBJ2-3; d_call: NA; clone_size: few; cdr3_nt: TGTGCCACCAGCAGGGCTGGCCAAAACACAGATACGCAGTATTTT; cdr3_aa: CATSRAGQNTDTQYF
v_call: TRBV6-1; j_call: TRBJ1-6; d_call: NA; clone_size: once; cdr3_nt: TGTGCCAGCAGTCCTCAGGGGATGGGTTCACCCCTCCACTTT; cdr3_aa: CASSPQGMGSPLHF
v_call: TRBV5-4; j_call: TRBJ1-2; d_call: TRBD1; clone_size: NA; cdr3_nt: TGTGCCAGCAGCTTTGGACAGGGGCTGGGTGGCTACACCTTC; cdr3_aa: CASSFGQGLGGYTF
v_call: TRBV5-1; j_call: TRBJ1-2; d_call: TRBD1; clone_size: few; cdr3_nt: TGCGCCAGCAGCCTGACAGGGGAGGCTGGCTACACCTTC; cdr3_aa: CASSLTGEAGYTF
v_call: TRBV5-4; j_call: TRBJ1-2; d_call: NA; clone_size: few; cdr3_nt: TGTGCCAGCAGCTTGGGTCGATACTATGGCTACACCTTC; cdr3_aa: CASSLGRYYGYTF
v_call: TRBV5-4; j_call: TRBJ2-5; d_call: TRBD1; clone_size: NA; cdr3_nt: TGTGCCAGCGGATGGGACAGGAAAGAGACCCAGTACTTC; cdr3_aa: CASGWDRKETQYF
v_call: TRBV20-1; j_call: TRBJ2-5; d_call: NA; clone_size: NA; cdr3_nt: TGCAGTGTATCGTATGGGGAGACCCAGTACTTC; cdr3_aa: CSVSYGETQYF
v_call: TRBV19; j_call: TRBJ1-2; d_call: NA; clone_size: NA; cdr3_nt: TGTGCCAGTAGTATGACTGCCAGAAACTATGGCTACACCTTC; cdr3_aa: CASSMTARNYGYTF
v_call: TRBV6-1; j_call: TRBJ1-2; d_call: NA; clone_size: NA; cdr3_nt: TGTGCCAGCAGAATGGACGGCTCGAGCGGCTACACCTTC; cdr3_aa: CASRMDGSSGYTF
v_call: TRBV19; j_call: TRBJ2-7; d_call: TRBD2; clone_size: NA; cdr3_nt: TGTGCCAGTAGTATTCGAGCGGGAGGGTCCGAGCAGTACTTC; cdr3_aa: CASSIRAGGSEQYF
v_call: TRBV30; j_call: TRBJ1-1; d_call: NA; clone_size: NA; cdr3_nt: TGTGCCTGGGGTCCGAAGCTTGAAGCTTTCTTT; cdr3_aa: CAWGPKLEAFF
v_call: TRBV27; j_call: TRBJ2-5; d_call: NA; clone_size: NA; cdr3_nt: TGTGCCAGTTCCGACCGGACGGGGGAGACCCAGTACTTC; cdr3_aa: CASSDRTGETQYF
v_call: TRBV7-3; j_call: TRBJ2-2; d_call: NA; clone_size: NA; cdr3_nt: TGTGCCAGCAGCTCCCTTCGACAGAGCGGGGAGCTGTTTTTT; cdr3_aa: CASSSLRQSGELFF
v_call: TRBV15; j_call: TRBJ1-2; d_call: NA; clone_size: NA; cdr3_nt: TGTGCCACCAGCAGAGCAAGGGTCTATGGCTACACCTTC; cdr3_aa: CATSRARVYGYTF